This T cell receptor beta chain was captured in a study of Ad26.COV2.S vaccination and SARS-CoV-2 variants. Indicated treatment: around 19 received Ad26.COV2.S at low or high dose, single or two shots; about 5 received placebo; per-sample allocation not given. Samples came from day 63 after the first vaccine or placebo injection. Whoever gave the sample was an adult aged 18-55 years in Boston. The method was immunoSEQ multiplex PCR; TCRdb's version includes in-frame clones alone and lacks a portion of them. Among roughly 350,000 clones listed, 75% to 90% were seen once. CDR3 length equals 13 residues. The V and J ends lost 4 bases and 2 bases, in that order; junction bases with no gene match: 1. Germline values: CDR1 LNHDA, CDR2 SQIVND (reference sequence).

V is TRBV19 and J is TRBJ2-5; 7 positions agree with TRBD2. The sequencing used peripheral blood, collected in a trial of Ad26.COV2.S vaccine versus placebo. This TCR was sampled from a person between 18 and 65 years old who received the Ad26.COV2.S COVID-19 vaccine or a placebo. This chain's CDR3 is CASSRGGQETQYF. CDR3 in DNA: TGTGCCAGTAGTAGGGGGGGTCAAGAGACCCAGTACTTC.